This T cell receptor (beta chain) was recovered during a study of T-cell reconstitution after alpha-beta-depleted transplantation in children. Study findings and constraints: At one year after transplant, newly produced T cells mostly accounted for T-cell counts and diversity. Surviving recipient T cells and thymic progenitors accounted for the high day-60 TCRbeta diversity observed in some patients. Where alpha-beta T cells came from about two months after transplant was reportedly several hundred expanded graft clones.

The authors prepared the TCRbeta library with unique molecular identifiers. TCRdb fed the PCR reads into MiXCR, producing one record per CDR3 protein. Of 580,000 or so distinct CDR3 sequences listed, 23% are singletons. CDR3 length: 12 residues. The V and J ends lost 7 bases and 4 bases respectively, with 8 bases between them. In germline, CDR1 is MRHNA, CDR2 SNTAGT. This clonotype occurred a few times. What it binds is not known. The receptor was derived from a boy younger than two who had a stem cell transplant for acute myeloid leukemia, so the T cells may come from the graft donor. The source material was PBMCs, mostly from graft donor cells, sampled 360 days after TCRalphabeta/CD19-depleted stem cell transplant. The V and J genes are TRBV6-4 and TRBJ1-5, with D uncertain. Here the CDR3 reads CASILRNQPQHF. CDR3 sequence (DNA): TGTGCCAGCATCTTGAGAAATCAGCCCCAGCATTTT.